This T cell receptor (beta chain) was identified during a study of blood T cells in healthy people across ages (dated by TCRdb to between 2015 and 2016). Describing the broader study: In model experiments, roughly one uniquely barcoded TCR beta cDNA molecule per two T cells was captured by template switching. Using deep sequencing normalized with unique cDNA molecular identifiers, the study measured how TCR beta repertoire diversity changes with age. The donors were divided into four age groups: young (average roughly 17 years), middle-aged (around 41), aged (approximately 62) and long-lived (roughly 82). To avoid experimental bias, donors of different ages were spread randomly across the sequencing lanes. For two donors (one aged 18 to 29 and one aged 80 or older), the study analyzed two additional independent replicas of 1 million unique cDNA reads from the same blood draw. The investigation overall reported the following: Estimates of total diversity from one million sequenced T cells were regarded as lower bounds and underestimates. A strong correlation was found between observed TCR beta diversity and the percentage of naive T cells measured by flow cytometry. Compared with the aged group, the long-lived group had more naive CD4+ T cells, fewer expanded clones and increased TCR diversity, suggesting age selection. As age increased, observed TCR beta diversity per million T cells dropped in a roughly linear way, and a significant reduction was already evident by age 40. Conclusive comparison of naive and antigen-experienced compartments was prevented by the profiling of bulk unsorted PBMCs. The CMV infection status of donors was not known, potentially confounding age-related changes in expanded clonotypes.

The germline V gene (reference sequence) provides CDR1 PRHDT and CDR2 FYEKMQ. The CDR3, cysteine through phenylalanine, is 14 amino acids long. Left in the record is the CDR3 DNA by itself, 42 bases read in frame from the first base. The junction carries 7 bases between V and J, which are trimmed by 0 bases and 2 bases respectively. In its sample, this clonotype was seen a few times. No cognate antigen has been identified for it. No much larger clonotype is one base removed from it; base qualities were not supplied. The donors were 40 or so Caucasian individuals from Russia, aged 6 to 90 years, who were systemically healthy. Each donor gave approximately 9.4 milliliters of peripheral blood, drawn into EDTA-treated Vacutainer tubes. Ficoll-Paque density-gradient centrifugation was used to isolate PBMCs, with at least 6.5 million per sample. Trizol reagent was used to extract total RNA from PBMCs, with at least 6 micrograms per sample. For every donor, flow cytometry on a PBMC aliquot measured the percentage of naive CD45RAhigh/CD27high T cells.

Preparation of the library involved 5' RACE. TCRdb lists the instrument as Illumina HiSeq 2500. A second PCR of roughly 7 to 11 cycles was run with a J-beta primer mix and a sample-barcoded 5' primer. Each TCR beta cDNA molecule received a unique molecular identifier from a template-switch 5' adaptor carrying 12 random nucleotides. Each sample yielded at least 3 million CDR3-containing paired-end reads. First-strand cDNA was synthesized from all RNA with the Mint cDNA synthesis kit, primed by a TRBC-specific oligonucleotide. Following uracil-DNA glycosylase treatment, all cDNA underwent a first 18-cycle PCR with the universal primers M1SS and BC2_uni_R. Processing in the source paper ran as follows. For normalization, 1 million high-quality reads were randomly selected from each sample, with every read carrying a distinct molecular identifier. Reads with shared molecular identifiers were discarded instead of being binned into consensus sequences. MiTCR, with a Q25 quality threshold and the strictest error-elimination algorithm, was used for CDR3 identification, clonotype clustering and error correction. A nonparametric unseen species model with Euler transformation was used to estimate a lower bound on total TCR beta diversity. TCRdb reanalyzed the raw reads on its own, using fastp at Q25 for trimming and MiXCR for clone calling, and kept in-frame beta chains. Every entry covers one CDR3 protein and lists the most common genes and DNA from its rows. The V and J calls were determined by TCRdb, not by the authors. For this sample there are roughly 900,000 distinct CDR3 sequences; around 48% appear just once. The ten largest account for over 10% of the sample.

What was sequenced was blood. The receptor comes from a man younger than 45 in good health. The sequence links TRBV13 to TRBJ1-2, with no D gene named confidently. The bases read TGTGCCAGCAGCTTAGGCCCACTCAACTATGGCTACACCTTC. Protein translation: CASSLGPLNYGYTF.